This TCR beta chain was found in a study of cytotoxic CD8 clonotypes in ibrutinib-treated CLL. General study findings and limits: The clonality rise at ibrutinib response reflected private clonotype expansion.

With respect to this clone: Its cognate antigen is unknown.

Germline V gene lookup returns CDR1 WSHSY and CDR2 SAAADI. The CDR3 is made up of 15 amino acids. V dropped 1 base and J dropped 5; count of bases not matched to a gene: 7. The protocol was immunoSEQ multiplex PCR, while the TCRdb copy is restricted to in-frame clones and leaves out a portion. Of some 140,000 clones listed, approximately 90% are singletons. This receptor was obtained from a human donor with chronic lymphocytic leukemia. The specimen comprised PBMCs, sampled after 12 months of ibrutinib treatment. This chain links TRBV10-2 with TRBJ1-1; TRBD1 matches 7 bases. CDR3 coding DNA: TGCGCCAGCAGTGAGTTAGACAGGGACATAACTGAAGCTTTCTTT. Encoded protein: CASSELDRDITEAFF.